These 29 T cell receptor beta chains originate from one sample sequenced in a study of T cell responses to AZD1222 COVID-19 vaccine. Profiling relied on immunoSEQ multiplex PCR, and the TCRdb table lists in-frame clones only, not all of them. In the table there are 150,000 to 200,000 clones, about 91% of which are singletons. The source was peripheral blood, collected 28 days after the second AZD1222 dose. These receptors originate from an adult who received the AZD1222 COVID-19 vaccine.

The CDR3 nucleotides are TGTGCCAGCTCACCACCGACCGGGGGCCCGGGTCGGGGCTATGGCTACACCTTC. Its translation: CASSPPTGGPGRGYGYTF. This rearrangement joins TRBV18 to TRBJ1-2; possible D gene TRBD1, 6 bases. Between the trimmed V and J ends, which lost 0 bases and 4 bases, there was a span of 21 bases. CDR3 length: 18 amino acids. CDR1 and CDR2 from the germline V gene are KGHSH and LQKENI. Full variable domain (outside the CDR3, taken from reference TRBV18 and TRBJ1-2): NAGVMQNPRHLVRRRGQEARLRCSPMKGHSHVYWYRQLPEEGLKFMVYLQKENIIDESGMPKERFSAEFPKEGPSILRIQQVVRGDSAAYFCASSPPTGGPGRGYGYTFGSGTRLTVV.

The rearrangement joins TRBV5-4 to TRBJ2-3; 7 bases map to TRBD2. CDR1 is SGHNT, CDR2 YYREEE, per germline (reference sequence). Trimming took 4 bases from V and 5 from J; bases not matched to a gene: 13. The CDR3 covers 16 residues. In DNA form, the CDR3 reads TGTGCCAGCAGCCAATGGTTGGGGGGAGGGAGAGATACGCAGTATTTT. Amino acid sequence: CASSQWLGGGRDTQYF.

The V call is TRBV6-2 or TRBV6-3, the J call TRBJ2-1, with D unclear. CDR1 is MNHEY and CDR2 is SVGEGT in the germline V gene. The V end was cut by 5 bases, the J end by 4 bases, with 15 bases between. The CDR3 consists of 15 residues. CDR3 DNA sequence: TGTGCCAGCAGTCTCCAGGACCCCACTTACAATGAGCAGTTCTTC. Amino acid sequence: CASSLQDPTYNEQFF.

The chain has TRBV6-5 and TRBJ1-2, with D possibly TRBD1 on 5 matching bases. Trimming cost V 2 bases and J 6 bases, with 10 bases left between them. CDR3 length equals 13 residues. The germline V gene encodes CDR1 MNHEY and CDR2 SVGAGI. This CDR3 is CASSYRRGDGYTF. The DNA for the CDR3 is TGTGCCAGCAGTTACCGTAGGGGCGATGGCTACACCTTC.

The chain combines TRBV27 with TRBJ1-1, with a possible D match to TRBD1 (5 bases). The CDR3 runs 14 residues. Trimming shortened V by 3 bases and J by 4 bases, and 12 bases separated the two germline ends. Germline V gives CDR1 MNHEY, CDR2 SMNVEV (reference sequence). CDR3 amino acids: CASSFYQGITEAFF. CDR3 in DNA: TGTGCCAGCAGTTTCTATCAGGGTATCACTGAAGCTTTCTTT.

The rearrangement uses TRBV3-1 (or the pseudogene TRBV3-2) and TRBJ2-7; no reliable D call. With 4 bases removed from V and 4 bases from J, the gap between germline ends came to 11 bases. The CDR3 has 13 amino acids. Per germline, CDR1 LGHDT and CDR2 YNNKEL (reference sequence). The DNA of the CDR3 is TGTGCCAGCAGCCCCCCCGGCAGGTACGAGCAGTACTTC. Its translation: CASSPPGRYEQYF.

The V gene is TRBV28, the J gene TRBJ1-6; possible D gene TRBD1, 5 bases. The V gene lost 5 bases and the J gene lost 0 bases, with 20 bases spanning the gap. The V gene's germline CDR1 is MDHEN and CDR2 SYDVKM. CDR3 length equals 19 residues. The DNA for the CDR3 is TGTGCCAGCAGTCACCACGGGGGAAAGTGGAGCTCCTATAATTCACCCCTCCACTTT. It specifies CASSHHGGKWSSYNSPLHF.

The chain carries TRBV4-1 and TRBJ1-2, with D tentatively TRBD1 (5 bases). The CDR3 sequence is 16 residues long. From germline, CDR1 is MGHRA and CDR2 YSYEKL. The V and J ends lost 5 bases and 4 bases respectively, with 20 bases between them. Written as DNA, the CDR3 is TGCGCCAGCAGCGAAGGGACCGCCCCACTCTCCTATGGCTACACCTTC. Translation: CASSEGTAPLSYGYTF.

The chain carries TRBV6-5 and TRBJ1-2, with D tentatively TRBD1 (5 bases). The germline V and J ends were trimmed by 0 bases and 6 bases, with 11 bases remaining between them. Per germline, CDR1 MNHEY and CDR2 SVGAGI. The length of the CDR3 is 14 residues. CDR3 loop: CASSYSAGLHGYTF. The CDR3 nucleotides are TGTGCCAGCAGTTACTCGGCAGGGTTGCATGGCTACACCTTC.

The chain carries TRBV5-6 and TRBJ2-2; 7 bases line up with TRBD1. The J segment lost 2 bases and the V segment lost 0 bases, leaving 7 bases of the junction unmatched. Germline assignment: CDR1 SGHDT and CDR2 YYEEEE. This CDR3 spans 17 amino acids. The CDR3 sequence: CASSLAGQGVNTGELFF. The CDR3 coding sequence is TGTGCCAGCAGCTTGGCGGGGCAGGGGGTCAACACCGGGGAGCTGTTTTTT.

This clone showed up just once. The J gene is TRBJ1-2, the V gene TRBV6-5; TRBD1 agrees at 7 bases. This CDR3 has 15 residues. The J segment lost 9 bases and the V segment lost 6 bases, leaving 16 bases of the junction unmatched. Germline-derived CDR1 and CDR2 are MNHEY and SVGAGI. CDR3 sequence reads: CASSTPKQGTNSYTF. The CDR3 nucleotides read TGTGCCAGCAGCACCCCCAAACAGGGGACAAATAGCTACACCTTC.

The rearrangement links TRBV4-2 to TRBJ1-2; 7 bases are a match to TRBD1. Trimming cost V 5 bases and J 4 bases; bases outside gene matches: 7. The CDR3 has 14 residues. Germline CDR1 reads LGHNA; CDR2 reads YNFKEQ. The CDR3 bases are TGTGCCAGCAGCTCCGGGACAGAGATCTATGGCTACACCTTC. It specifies CASSSGTEIYGYTF.

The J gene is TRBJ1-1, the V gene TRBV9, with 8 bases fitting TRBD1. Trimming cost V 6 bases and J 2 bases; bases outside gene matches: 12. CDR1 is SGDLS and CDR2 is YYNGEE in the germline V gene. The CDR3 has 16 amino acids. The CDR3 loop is CASTPGTGVLNTEAFF. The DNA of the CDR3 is TGTGCCAGCACCCCCGGGACAGGAGTACTTAACACTGAAGCTTTCTTT.

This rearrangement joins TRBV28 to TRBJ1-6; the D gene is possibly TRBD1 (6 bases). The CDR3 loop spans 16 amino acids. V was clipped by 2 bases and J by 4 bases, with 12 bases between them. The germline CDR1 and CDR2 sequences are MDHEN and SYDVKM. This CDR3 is CASSLGQGLYNSPLHF. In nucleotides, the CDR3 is TGTGCCAGCAGTTTAGGGCAGGGGTTATATAATTCACCCCTCCACTTT.

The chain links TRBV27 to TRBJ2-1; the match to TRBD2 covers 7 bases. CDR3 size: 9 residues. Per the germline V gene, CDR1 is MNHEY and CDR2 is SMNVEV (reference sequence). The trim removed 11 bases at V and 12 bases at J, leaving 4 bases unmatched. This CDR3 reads CAPGGRQFF. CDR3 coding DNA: TGTGCCCCGGGGGGACGGCAGTTCTTC.

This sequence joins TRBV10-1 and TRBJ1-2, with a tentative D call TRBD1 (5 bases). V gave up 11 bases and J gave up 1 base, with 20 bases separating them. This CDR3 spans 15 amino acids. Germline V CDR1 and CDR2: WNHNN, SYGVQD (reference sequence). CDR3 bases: TGCGCCCCCCGGAGGCGAGGGGAATGTAACTATGGCTACACCTTC. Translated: CAPRRRGECNYGYTF.

The CDR3 nucleotides are TGTGCCAGCAGTTTGGTTAACACTGAAGCTTTCTTT. Its translation: CASSLVNTEAFF. V is TRBV12-3 or TRBV12-4 and J is TRBJ1-1; no reliable D call. V was pared by 3 bases and J by 2 bases, with 4 bases between. The CDR3 has 12 amino acids.

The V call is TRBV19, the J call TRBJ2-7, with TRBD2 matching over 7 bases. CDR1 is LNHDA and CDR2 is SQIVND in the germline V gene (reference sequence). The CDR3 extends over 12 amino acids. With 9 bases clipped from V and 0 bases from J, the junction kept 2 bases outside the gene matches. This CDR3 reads CASGEGSYEQYF. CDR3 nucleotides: TGTGCCAGCGGGGAGGGCTCCTACGAGCAGTACTTC.

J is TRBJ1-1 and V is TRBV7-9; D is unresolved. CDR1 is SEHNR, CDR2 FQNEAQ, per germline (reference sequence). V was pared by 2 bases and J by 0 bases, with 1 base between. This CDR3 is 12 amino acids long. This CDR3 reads CASSLMNTEAFF. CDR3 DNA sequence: TGTGCCAGCAGCTTAATGAACACTGAAGCTTTCTTT.

The CDR3 region has the DNA TGTGCCAGCAGTTTATCGAATCACGAGACCCAGTACTTC. This sequence encodes CASSLSNHETQYF. The chain uses TRBV12-3 or TRBV12-4 and TRBJ2-5; the D is unclear. This CDR3 region has 13 residues. Trimming removed 2 bases from V and 5 bases from J, with 9 bases in between.

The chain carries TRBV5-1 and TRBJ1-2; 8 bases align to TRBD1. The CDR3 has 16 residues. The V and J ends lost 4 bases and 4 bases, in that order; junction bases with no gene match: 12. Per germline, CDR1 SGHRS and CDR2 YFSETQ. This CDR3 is CASSILPRTGPYGYTF. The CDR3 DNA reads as TGCGCCAGCAGCATACTGCCCAGGACAGGGCCCTATGGCTACACCTTC. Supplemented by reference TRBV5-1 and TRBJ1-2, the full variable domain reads KAGVTQTPRYLIKTRGQQVTLSCSPISGHRSVSWYQQTPGQGLQFLFEYFSETQRNKGNFPGRFSGRQFSNSRSEMNVSTLELGDSALYLCASSILPRTGPYGYTFGSGTRLTVV.

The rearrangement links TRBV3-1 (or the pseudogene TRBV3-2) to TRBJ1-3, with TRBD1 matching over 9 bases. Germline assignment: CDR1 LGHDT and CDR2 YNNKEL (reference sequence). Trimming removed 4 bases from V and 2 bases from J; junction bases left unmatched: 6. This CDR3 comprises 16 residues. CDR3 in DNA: TGTGCCAGCAGCCCCCAGGGACAGGGTGCTGGAAACACCATATATTTT. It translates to CASSPQGQGAGNTIYF.

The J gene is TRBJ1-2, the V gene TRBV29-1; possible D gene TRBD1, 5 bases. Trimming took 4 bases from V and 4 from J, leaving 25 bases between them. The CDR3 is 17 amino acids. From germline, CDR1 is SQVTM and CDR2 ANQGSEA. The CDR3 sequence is CSVGSLRGEGISYGYTF. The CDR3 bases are TGCAGCGTTGGAAGCCTGCGGGGGGAAGGTATATCCTATGGCTACACCTTC. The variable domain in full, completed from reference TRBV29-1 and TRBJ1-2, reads SAVISQKPSRDICQRGTSLTIQCQVDSQVTMMFWYRQQPGQSLTLIATANQGSEATYESGFVIDKFPISRPNLTFSTLTVSNMSPEDSSIYLCSVGSLRGEGISYGYTFGSGTRLTVV.

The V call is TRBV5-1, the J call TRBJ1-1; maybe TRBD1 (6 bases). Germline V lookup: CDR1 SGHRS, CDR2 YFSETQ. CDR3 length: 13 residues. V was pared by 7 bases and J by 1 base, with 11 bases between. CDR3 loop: CASRGRGNTEAFF. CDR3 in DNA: TGCGCCAGCCGGGGCAGGGGGAACACTGAAGCTTTCTTT.

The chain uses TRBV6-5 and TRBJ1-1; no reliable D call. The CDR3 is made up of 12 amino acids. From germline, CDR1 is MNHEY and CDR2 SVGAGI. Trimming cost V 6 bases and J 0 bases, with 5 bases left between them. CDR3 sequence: CASRRMNTEAFF. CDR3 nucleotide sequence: TGTGCCAGCAGGCGGATGAACACTGAAGCTTTCTTT.

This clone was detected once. CDR3 protein: CASSLGSTGGYTF. The CDR3 region has the DNA TGTGCCAGCAGCTTAGGTTCCACGGGTGGCTACACCTTC. V gene TRBV11-2 combines with J gene TRBJ1-2; no clear D gene. This CDR3 is 13 amino acids long. Germline CDR1 and CDR2: SGHAT and FQNNGV. V was trimmed by 1 base and J by 7 bases, leaving 10 bases between them.

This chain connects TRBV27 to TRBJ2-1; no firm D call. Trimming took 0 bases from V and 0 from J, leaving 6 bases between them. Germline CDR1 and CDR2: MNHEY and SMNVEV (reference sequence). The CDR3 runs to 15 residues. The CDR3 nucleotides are TGTGCCAGCAGTTTATCGCGTAGCTCCTACAATGAGCAGTTCTTC. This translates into CASSLSRSSYNEQFF.

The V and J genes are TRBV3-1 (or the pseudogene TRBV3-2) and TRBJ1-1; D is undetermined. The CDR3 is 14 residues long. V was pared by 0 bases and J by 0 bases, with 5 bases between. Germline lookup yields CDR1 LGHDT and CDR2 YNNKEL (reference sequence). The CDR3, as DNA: TGTGCCAGCAGCCAAGACAGCATGAACACTGAAGCTTTCTTT. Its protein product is CASSQDSMNTEAFF.

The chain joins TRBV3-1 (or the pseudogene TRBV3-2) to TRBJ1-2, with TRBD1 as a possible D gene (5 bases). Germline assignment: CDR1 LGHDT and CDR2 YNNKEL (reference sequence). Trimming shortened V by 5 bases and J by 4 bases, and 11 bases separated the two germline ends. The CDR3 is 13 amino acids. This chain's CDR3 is CASSAQGAYGYTF. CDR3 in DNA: TGTGCCAGCAGCGCTCAGGGCGCCTATGGCTACACCTTC.